This TCR beta chain is drawn from a study of T cells in Graves' hyperthyroidism and ophthalmopathy. Study outcomes and limitations: Within blood appeared most thyroid clonotypes that had expanded above 0.001.

At least ten counts were recorded for this clonotype. Its antigen is still unknown. Researchers amplified the TCR beta CDR3 regions from RNA transcripts. The HTBI primer set served for first-round RT-PCR of the TCR CDR3. From the multiplex PCR reads, TCRdb called clonotypes with MiXCR, one entry per CDR3 protein. The repertoire holds 200,000 to 250,000 distinct CDR3 sequences, with around 17% as singletons. V was pared by 5 bases and J by 7 bases, with 21 bases between. Germline CDR1 reads SGHTA; CDR2 reads FQGNSA. The CDR3 runs to 16 residues. Duration under 3 months, a NOSPECS grade of at least 4, and a Clinical Activity Score of at least 3 characterized the ophthalmopathy patients. Out of roughly 9.1 ml of fresh peripheral blood came the PBMCs.

The chain has TRBV7-2 and TRBJ1-5; a weak D match, TRBD1 (6 bases). This receptor was obtained from a woman younger than 30 with Graves' ophthalmopathy. The sample consisted of blood. The CDR3 loop is CASSLFSSKGGQPQHF. The CDR3 DNA sequence: TGTGCCAGCAGCCTCTTTTCGTCGAAGGGGGGCCAGCCCCAGCATTTT.